The entry below gives a single TCR beta chain sequence along with its context. No antigen is known for it. No quality values exist for individual bases; no much larger clone is one base distant. These data belong to a study of Tregs in tolerant kidney transplant recipients (dated by TCRdb to between 2018 and 2020). Study-wide context: Transplants used related donors with nonmyeloablative bone marrow transplantation; mixed chimerism was transient in the human trials. TCRbeta sequencing was used in the study to identify donor-specific regulatory T cells before combined kidney and bone marrow transplantation, and the identified cells were then tracked after transplant.

The study at large found these results: PCR primers changed over time for some patients, so nucleotide-level comparison across those patients' samples was not possible. Biological reproducibility was not directly addressed, though technical replication error appeared minimal. Expanding Tregs with activated donor B cells appeared to identify the most biologically relevant and donor-specific TCRbeta repertoire. Donor-specific Treg expansion exceeded global Treg expansion in tolerant patients, suggesting antigen-driven rather than nonspecific expansion. The study was constrained by small patient numbers, and validation of the findings is required in larger populations and under other immunosuppression protocols.

For TCRbeta CDR3 sequencing, genomic DNA from the sorted cells was extracted using the QIAGEN DNeasy Blood and Tissue Kit. High-throughput TCRbeta CDR3 sequencing, including PCR amplification with bias correction and internal controls, was performed commercially through immunoSEQ. As for the original processing: Unique productive TCRbeta sequences were defined by CDR3 nucleotide sequence where primers matched, otherwise by CDR3 amino acid sequence with Vbeta and Jbeta genes. As a correction for sorting error, sequences shared between sorted populations at a frequency ratio of 2:1 or less were discarded, and the remaining shared sequences were assigned to the higher population. Donor-reactive sequences were defined as at least 5-fold expanded in CFSE-low cells versus unstimulated cells, with frequency of at least 0.01% in CFSE-low cells. Repertoire divergence was quantified by Jensen-Shannon divergence calculated from the top 100 TCRbeta sequences ranked by frequency. When a sample had multiple sequencing runs, each run was corrected for sorting error separately and the runs were then pooled. TCRdb provides this immuneACCESS table in a form limited to in-frame rearrangements. Some clones are lacking; in checked studies, under half of them reflect an unresolved V gene, and why the rest are absent is not known. Clonal size and the V and J genes are those of that table, whereas D and trimming came from the DNA. The sample profile shows approximately 60,000 clones; under 98% of them were found once. Around 0.3% of the sample belongs to the ten largest clones.

Reading the germline V gene (reference sequence) gives CDR1 DFQATT and CDR2 SNEGSKA. From cysteine to phenylalanine, the CDR3 is 11 amino acids long. Here the CDR3 DNA is all that survives: 33 bases in frame from base 1. Relative to germline, V is 2 bases shorter and J is 5 bases shorter, with 5 bases between their ends. The time point tag for this specimen amounts to: blood sample drawn before combined kidney and bone marrow transplant. Thawed PBMCs were FACS-sorted into unstimulated Tregs (CD4+CD25+CD127-), CD4+ non-Tregs (CD4+CD25-), CD4 cells and CD8 cells. Prior to Treg sorting, thawed PBMCs were rested overnight with roughly 210 IU/ml IL-2 at 37 degrees C. The patients were 4 recipients of combined kidney and bone marrow transplants from the ITN036ST trial, and samples were available only from these trial subjects. Healthy control blood was processed to PBMCs by Ficoll density gradient and cryopreserved, and patient PBMCs were collected before and after transplant.

This receptor chain uses TRBV20-1 and TRBJ2-3, with the D gene uncertain. The specimen comprised Tregs from blood, sampled before the transplant. This sequence was found in a human donor who received a combined kidney and bone marrow transplant. The CDR3 region: CSARFKDTQYF. The nucleotide sequence reads as follows: TGCAGTGCTAGATTTAAAGATACGCAGTATTTT.